This TCR beta chain derives from a study of CD8 T cells in ankylosing spondylitis (dated by TCRdb to 2017 to 2019). Study-wide context: The study set out to find disease-linked TCR variants by profiling T cell receptor beta repertoires in ankylosing spondylitis patients and healthy donors. The full study cohort comprised about 25 ankylosing spondylitis patients and about a hundred healthy donors. Peripheral blood samples were taken, and synovial fluid was additionally collected from ankylosing spondylitis patients.

The sequencer was an Illumina HiSeq 2500. TCR beta libraries were prepared by quantitative 5'-RACE with molecular barcodes. The study's processing was this. A new computational method based on a probabilistic model of VDJ rearrangement was used to identify disease-linked TCR variants. Clones were called with MiXCR by TCRdb after fastp trimmed the public reads at Q25, and only in-frame beta chains were retained. Rows are unified per CDR3 protein, each entry keeping the most common DNA and genes. These V and J calls are TCRdb output, not the study's own analysis. Across this sample there are approximately 69,000 distinct CDR3 sequences, with less than 6% seen only once. 2.2% of the sample is in the top ten clones. Summary of the overall study and its limitations: Blood from ankylosing spondylitis patients appeared to be characterized by a TCR beta motif composed of roughly eight highly homologous amino acid variants. Some TCR beta motif variants had previously been reported in synovial fluid and blood of reactive arthritis patients, which suggested common disease-initiation mechanisms. The disease-linked clones were reported to be significantly enriched in matched synovial fluid samples from ankylosing spondylitis patients. The disease-linked clones had a CD8+ phenotype and were found at relatively low frequencies in peripheral blood.

The CDR3 spans 14 residues, from the cysteine through the phenylalanine. The DNA shown is the 42-base CDR3, in frame from base 1. The CDR1 and CDR2 encoded by the germline V gene are MNHEY and SVGAGI. The V and J ends are trimmed by 6 bases and 1 base, leaving 13 bases between them. This clonotype was counted many times. Its binding antigen is unknown. Base quality data are lacking; no much larger clone is found one base away. The sequenced material came from blood, either unsorted or a sorted T cell fraction (not recorded which). The TCR comes from a male donor with ankylosing spondylitis or in good health (not recorded which). The chain employs TRBV6-5 and TRBJ2-7, and possibly TRBD2, on 5 matching bases. The DNA sequence follows: TGTGCCAGCAGGCTAAGCGGACCATCCTACGAGCAGTACTTC. Translated, this gives CASRLSGPSYEQYF.